This T cell receptor beta chain originates from a study of T cell repertoires in ileal Crohn's disease. About the study: At surgery, more than 30% of patients smoked, with median disease duration roughly 7.2 years.

General study findings and limits: All patients with clonality above 26.8% had endoscopic recurrence.

Each sample's TCRB immunosequencing used around 500 nanograms of biopsy DNA. Generated by immunoSEQ multiplex PCR, the TCRdb table keeps only in-frame clones and is missing some. Here the sample spans about 9,400 clones, about 80% being singletons. Germline V gene data show CDR1 as SQVTM and CDR2 as ANQGSEA. V lost 2 bases and J lost 5, with 15 bases in between. This CDR3 is built from 14 residues. As for time point: neoterminal ileum biopsy at postoperative endoscopy, about 6 months after surgery. Included were adult ileal or ileocolonic Crohn's patients indicated for ileocolonic resection. This clone was counted between two and nine times. Antigen unknown.

This TCR was sampled from an adult with Crohn's disease. The J gene is TRBJ2-5, the V gene TRBV29-1, with D tentatively TRBD2 (7 bases). The sequencing sample was made of ileal tissue. CDR3 sequence (DNA): TGCAGCGTTGAATATAGGGGGAGGGTGGAGACCCAGTACTTC. Translated: CSVEYRGRVETQYF.